One and the same sample provided the 31 T cell receptor beta chains below, sequenced in a study of T cell repertoires in cytomegalovirus infection. MiXCR, run by TCRdb on the reads, gives a single entry per CDR3 protein. The sample contains around 300,000 distinct CDR3 sequences, less than 25% of which appear only once. The antigens for these receptors are not known. The specimen comprised cultured PBMCs, sampled from culture after CMV antigen stimulation. The receptors originated from a human donor in good health (CMV status not recorded). Some clones in this sample may be carry-over from other donors' samples.

This clonotype turned up a few times. The chain is built from TRBV20-1 and TRBJ1-2; D perhaps matches TRBD1 (5 bases). Per the germline V gene, CDR1 is DFQATT and CDR2 is SNEGSKA (reference sequence). Trimming took off 0 bases at V and 7 bases at J, with 18 bases between the two ends. The CDR3 sequence is 15 residues long. The CDR3 region has the DNA TGCAGTGCTAGAGATCTTGGAAAGGGTGGGGGTGGCTACACCTTC. It is translated as CSARDLGKGGGGYTF.

In its sample, this clonotype was seen many times. V and J are TRBV7-9 and TRBJ1-2; D uncertain. CDR3 length: 16 residues. V lost 4 bases to trimming and J lost 7 bases, with 22 bases between them. Germline V lookup: CDR1 SEHNR, CDR2 FQNEAQ (reference sequence). CDR3 nucleotide sequence: TGTGCCAGCAGCTACGGACCCGGGCGAGGTCATGTTGGCTACACCTTC. Encoded protein: CASSYGPGRGHVGYTF.

The DNA of the CDR3 is TGTGCCAGCAGCCCAGCCGGGAGGAACACTGAAGCTTTCTTT. Protein sequence: CASSPAGRNTEAFF. This chain joins TRBV5-4 and TRBJ1-1; D is unresolved. The CDR3 contains 14 residues. Per germline, CDR1 SGHNT and CDR2 YYREEE (reference sequence). V gave up 4 bases and J gave up 1 base, with 11 bases separating them.

The V gene is TRBV20-1, the J gene TRBJ1-5; D is uncertain. The CDR3 spans 13 residues. The V gene's germline CDR1 is DFQATT and CDR2 SNEGSKA (reference sequence). Trimming removed 3 bases from V and 5 bases from J, with 11 bases in between. The CDR3 reads CSARKTAYQPQHF. DNA for the CDR3: TGCAGTGCTAGGAAGACGGCATATCAGCCCCAGCATTTT.

Many counts were recorded for this clonotype. The rearrangement joins TRBV7-2 to TRBJ2-3; tentative D call: TRBD2 (6 bases). CDR1 and CDR2 from the germline V gene are SGHTA and FQGNSA. V lost 11 bases, J lost 4 bases, and 13 bases lay in between. The CDR3 length is 12 residues. The CDR3 region is CAGSGGADTQYF. CDR3 in DNA: TGTGCCGGATCTGGCGGGGCAGATACGCAGTATTTT. The complete variable domain, with remaining parts taken from reference TRBV7-2 and TRBJ2-3, reads GAGVSQSPSNKVTEKGKDVELRCDPISGHTALYWYRQSLGQGLEFLIYFQGNSAPDKSGLPSDRFSAERTGGSVSTLTIQRTQQEDSAVYLCAGSGGADTQYFGPGTRLTVL.

The CDR3 DNA follows: TGTGCCATCAGGTTGACCAGGGATCGCCGAAGCACAGATACGCAGTATTTT. Translated: CAIRLTRDRRSTDTQYF. This rearrangement joins TRBV10-3 to TRBJ2-3; weak D call: TRBD1 (5 bases). CDR1 ENHRY and CDR2 SYGVKD come from the germline V gene. Trimming removed 6 bases at V and 0 bases at J, with 19 bases between. The CDR3 is 17 residues long.

The chain couples TRBV12-3 or TRBV12-4 to TRBJ1-2; 7 bases align to TRBD1. Germline trimming cut 6 bases from V and 12 bases from J; bases unmatched to any gene: 13. The CDR3 contains 13 residues. The CDR3 spells CASRPQLKGGDTF. The CDR3 bases are TGTGCCAGCAGGCCCCAGTTGAAAGGGGGCGACACCTTC.

This clonotype was seen ten or more times. V usage is TRBV12-3 or TRBV12-4 and J usage is TRBJ1-4; no firm D call. The CDR3 length is 15 residues. V shed 2 bases and J shed 4 bases, with 11 bases lying between them. CDR3 DNA sequence: TGTGCCAGCAGTTTAACCGGACCTCTTAATGAAAAACTGTTTTTT. Translation gives CASSLTGPLNEKLFF.

This clonotype was counted a few times. V and J are TRBV4-3 and TRBJ2-1; 9 bases are shared with TRBD2. Germline CDR1 reads LGHNA; CDR2 reads YSLEER. V gave up 4 bases and J gave up 4 bases; unmatched junction bases: 5. This CDR3 has 15 amino acids. The CDR3 is CASSPGLARYNEQFF. CDR3 bases: TGCGCCAGCAGCCCAGGACTAGCGAGATACAATGAGCAGTTCTTC.

A few counts support this clonotype. The V call is TRBV6-6, the J call TRBJ2-4, with 11 bases that match TRBD2. The ends lost 2 bases at V and 0 bases at J; junction bases unmatched: 3. The length of the CDR3 is 17 residues. Looked up from germline, CDR1 is MNHNY and CDR2 is SVGAGI (reference sequence). The CDR3 region has the DNA TGTGCCAGCAGTTACGGGACTAGCGGAAGAGCCAAAAACATTCAGTACTTC. This translates into CASSYGTSGRAKNIQYF.

This clonotype was found a few times. The rearrangement uses TRBV6-1 and TRBJ2-5, with a tentative D call TRBD1 (5 bases). Trimming left V 10 bases short and J 5 bases short, with 17 bases between. This CDR3 is 13 amino acids long. The germline V gene encodes CDR1 MNHNS and CDR2 SASEGT. The CDR3 DNA follows: TGTGCCAACGCGGCAGGGATCAGGGAGACCCAGTACTTC. This translates into CANAAGIRETQYF.

The rearrangement links TRBV20-1 to TRBJ2-3; 8 positions match TRBD2. The junction had 12 bases not matched to a gene; V was cut back by 6 bases and J by 4 bases. CDR1 is DFQATT, CDR2 SNEGSKA, per germline (reference sequence). The length of the CDR3 is 15 residues. CDR3 DNA sequence: TGCAGTGCCACGATAGTGGGACTAGTTTCAGATACGCAGTATTTT. Residues: CSATIVGLVSDTQYF.

In its sample, this clonotype was seen many times. J is TRBJ1-1 and V is TRBV19; no clear D. V gave up 1 base and J gave up 2 bases, with 11 bases separating them. CDR1 LNHDA and CDR2 SQIVND come from the germline V gene (reference sequence). CDR3 length: 15 residues. The CDR3 reads CASSIGGRPNTEAFF. CDR3 DNA sequence: TGTGCCAGTAGTATAGGAGGCAGACCTAACACTGAAGCTTTCTTT.

This clonotype was counted many times. This chain joins TRBV12-3 or TRBV12-4 and TRBJ1-2; 9 nucleotides line up with TRBD1. With V trimmed by 5 bases and J by 3 bases, 7 bases remained unmatched. The CDR3 loop spans 15 amino acids. The CDR3 DNA reads as TGTGCCAGCAGTACCCGGGACAGGGCTGACTATGGCTACACCTTC. It translates to CASSTRDRADYGYTF.

This clonotype was seen many times. The rearrangement links TRBV12-3 or TRBV12-4 to TRBJ2-1; 14 positions agree with TRBD2. CDR3 length equals 18 residues. V lost 8 bases and J lost 2; bases outside the gene matches: 11. For the CDR3, the DNA is TGTGCCAGCGGTCCCGGGACTAGCGGGAGTGCCGCCTACAATGAGCAGTTCTTC. This sequence encodes CASGPGTSGSAAYNEQFF.

The chain recombines TRBV2 with TRBJ2-1; D gene unclear. The CDR3 loop spans 12 amino acids. V dropped 4 bases and J dropped 4 bases, with 5 bases sitting between them. Germline V gene lookup returns CDR1 SNHLY and CDR2 FYNNEI. The CDR3 loop reads CASSVMYNEQFF. In DNA, the CDR3 is TGTGCCAGCAGTGTTATGTACAATGAGCAGTTCTTC.

This clonotype was detected ten times or more. The chain combines TRBV6-2 or TRBV6-3 with TRBJ2-1; D may be TRBD1 (5 bases). From germline, CDR1 is MNHEY and CDR2 SVGEGT. The CDR3 has 16 amino acids. Deletions cut 6 bases from V and 1 base from J, with 16 bases between. The CDR3 loop reads CASSLPIQGSYNEQFF. The CDR3 DNA reads TGTGCCAGCAGCCTACCCATCCAGGGTTCCTACAATGAGCAGTTCTTC.

The CDR3 sequence: CASSLLERPEQFF. The DNA for the CDR3 is TGTGCCAGCAGTTTACTCGAACGGCCGGAACAGTTCTTC. The V gene is TRBV27, the J gene TRBJ2-1; D unresolved. Germline V gene sequence: CDR1 MNHEY, CDR2 SMNVEV (reference sequence). V dropped 2 bases and J dropped 13 bases, with 15 bases sitting between them. The length of the CDR3 is 13 residues.

The rearrangement uses TRBV6-1 and TRBJ2-7, with 12 positions matching TRBD2. The germline gives CDR1 MNHNS, CDR2 SASEGT. With 4 bases clipped from V and 4 bases from J, the junction kept 5 bases outside the gene matches. This CDR3 is 15 amino acids long. The CDR3 bases are TGTGCCAGCAGTGCGACTAGCGGGAGCGGGTACGAGCAGTACGTC. Its translation: CASSATSGSGYEQYV.

The chain employs TRBV7-4 and TRBJ1-4, with D uncertain. CDR1 is SGHVT, CDR2 SQSDAQ, per germline. V was clipped by 7 bases and J by 2 bases, with 17 bases between them. The CDR3 runs 16 residues. The CDR3 DNA reads TGTGCCAGCACCCTTGCGCGATCGGGGACTAATGAAAAACTGTTTTTT. Its translation: CASTLARSGTNEKLFF. Drawing the rest from reference TRBV7-4 and TRBJ1-4, the complete variable domain is GAGVSQSPRYKVAKRGRDVALRCDSISGHVTLYWYRQTLGQGSEVLTYSQSDAQRDKSGRPSGRFSAERPERSVSTLKIQRTEQGDSAVYLCASTLARSGTNEKLFFGSGTQLSVL.

The rearrangement joins TRBV9 to TRBJ2-1, with a weak D call TRBD2 (6 bases). Trimming took off 4 bases at V and 2 bases at J, with 13 bases between the two ends. Germline-derived CDR1 and CDR2 are SGDLS and YYNGEE. There are 15 residues in the CDR3. CDR3 sequence reads: CASSPFLAPYNEQFF. The CDR3 DNA reads as TGTGCCAGCAGCCCCTTTCTAGCGCCCTACAATGAGCAGTTCTTC.

Ten or more counts support this clonotype. V gene TRBV7-8 combines with J gene TRBJ2-2; TRBD2 is a possible D gene (5 bases). The V gene's germline CDR1 is SGHVS and CDR2 FQNEAQ. Trimming stripped 0 bases from V and 5 bases from J, with 16 bases between. CDR3 length: 17 amino acids. CDR3 loop: CASSLALARGPTGELFF. The CDR3 DNA follows: TGTGCCAGCAGCTTAGCGCTAGCACGTGGGCCGACCGGGGAGCTGTTTTTT.

DNA of the CDR3: TGTGCCAGCAGCTTCGGGTCTACATACACCGGGGAGCTGTTTTTT. It yields the protein CASSFGSTYTGELFF. The chain joins TRBV5-6 to TRBJ2-2; D is unresolved. Per the germline V gene, CDR1 is SGHDT and CDR2 is YYEEEE. The length of the CDR3 is 15 residues. Trimming took off 2 bases at V and 3 bases at J, with 11 bases between the two ends.

This rearrangement joins TRBV9 to TRBJ2-2; maybe TRBD2 (5 bases). V was clipped by 4 bases and J by 1 base, with 14 bases between them. CDR1 and CDR2 (germline): SGDLS, YYNGEE. The CDR3 extends over 16 amino acids. In DNA form, the CDR3 reads TGTGCCAGCAGCCTACGGGCCGGGATGAACACCGGGGAGCTGTTTTTT. Protein sequence: CASSLRAGMNTGELFF.

V usage is TRBV5-6 and J usage is TRBJ1-5; TRBD1 matches 7 bases. The CDR3 is 19 residues long. The junction had 23 bases not matched to a gene; V was cut back by 4 bases and J by 7 bases. Germline V gene sequence: CDR1 SGHDT, CDR2 YYEEEE. CDR3 sequence: CASSPRMLPGQHRPQPQHF. The CDR3 coding sequence is TGTGCCAGCAGCCCCAGAATGCTTCCGGGACAGCATCGTCCCCAGCCCCAGCATTTT.

The V gene is TRBV6-1, the J gene TRBJ1-5, with D unresolved. The CDR3 runs to 16 residues. Germline assignment: CDR1 MNHNS and CDR2 SASEGT. Trimming stripped 5 bases from V and 6 bases from J, with 20 bases between. CDR3 DNA: TGTGCCAGCAGTTTGGGGAATCTAAAAGGGAGTCAGCCCCAGCATTTT. This encodes CASSLGNLKGSQPQHF.

This clonotype came up a few times. The chain employs TRBV6-1 and TRBJ2-7; 10 positions agree with TRBD2. From germline, CDR1 is MNHNS and CDR2 SASEGT. The CDR3 sequence is 13 residues long. With 5 bases clipped from V and 7 bases from J, the junction kept 5 bases outside the gene matches. The CDR3 coding sequence is TGTGCCAGCAGTCTAGCGGGAGAAGATGAGCAGTACTTC. Translating it yields CASSLAGEDEQYF.

In this sample, this clonotype turned up many times. This chain links TRBV7-8 with TRBJ2-1, with D possibly matching TRBD2 (6 bases). The length of the CDR3 is 16 residues. The V gene's germline CDR1 is SGHVS and CDR2 FQNEAQ. V shed 1 base and J shed 1 base, with 11 bases lying between them. The CDR3 sequence is CASSLVSGVSYNEQFF. In nucleotides, the CDR3 is TGTGCCAGCAGCTTAGTTTCGGGAGTATCCTACAATGAGCAGTTCTTC.

This clonotype has a count of ten or more. The chain joins TRBV7-2 to TRBJ1-1; tentative D call: TRBD1 (6 bases). CDR3 size: 13 residues. CDR1 and CDR2 from the germline V gene are SGHTA and FQGNSA. V lost 5 bases and J 1 base, leaving 8 bases between the germline ends. The CDR3 loop reads CASSKDRNTEAFF. In DNA form, the CDR3 reads TGTGCCAGCAGCAAGGACAGGAACACTGAAGCTTTCTTT.

This sequence joins TRBV27 and TRBJ2-3, with 12 bases that match TRBD2. Unmatched junction bases numbered 9, after V lost 6 bases and J lost 5 bases. Germline-derived CDR1 and CDR2 are MNHEY and SMNVEV (reference sequence). The length of the CDR3 is 16 residues. The CDR3 DNA sequence: TGTGCCAGCAGCCGTCCGGGACTAGCGGGTGTAGATACGCAGTATTTT. Its protein is CASSRPGLAGVDTQYF.

This clonotype was seen many times. The J gene is TRBJ2-7, the V gene TRBV7-2, with 7 bases identical to TRBD2. Germline trimming cut 5 bases from V and 5 bases from J; bases unmatched to any gene: 9. CDR3 length: 14 residues. The germline gives CDR1 SGHTA, CDR2 FQGNSA. The CDR3 DNA follows: TGTGCCAGCAGCCCCGAAGCAGGGAGGGACGAGCAGTACTTC. Residues: CASSPEAGRDEQYF.